This record covers a single TCR beta chain. Its specificity is unknown. A much larger clonotype is one base distant, so this may be a read error. This specimen comes from a study of T-cell memory formation after mild COVID-19. Study observations and caveats: Memory cells collected pre-infection included some clones that later responded, suggesting cross-reactive memory joined. Mainly in CM and EM were contracting CD4+ clones; CD8+ were in EMRA.

Trimming took off 6 bases at V and 10 bases at J, with 12 bases between the two ends. The CDR3 sequence is 11 residues long. TCRdb ran MiXCR on the 5' RACE reads and lists one entry per CDR3 protein. The sample has 10,000 to 15,000 distinct CDR3 sequences; roughly 15% are singletons. Sequencing was performed on PBMCs or a T cell subset sorted from them (not recorded which). The receptor's source is a man between 18 and 29 years old who had mild COVID-19 (a few samples of this study predate the infection). Cell type and time point are not known. J is TRBJ1-1 and V is TRBV12-3 or TRBV12-4; no clear D gene. The CDR3, as DNA: TGTGCCAGCAGGCCCGCGGGTAGAGCTTTCTTT. This encodes CASRPAGRAFF.